This T cell receptor beta chain is from a study of naive CD8 T cells in extremely preterm neonates. CDR1 and CDR2 (germline): LNHDA, SQIVND (reference sequence). Trimming left V 6 bases short and J 2 bases short, with 5 bases between. The CDR3 has 13 residues. The table came from immunoSEQ multiplex PCR; TCRdb's copy has only in-frame clones and leaves some out. Among several thousand clones listed, about 98% were seen once. In the case of this clone: Its antigen remains unknown.

Study outcomes and limitations: Preterm infants showed shorter CDR3s, fewer N additions and less trimming than older groups.

The sample holds sorted live naive CD8+ CD45RA+CCR7+ T cells. What was sequenced was naive CD8+ T cells from blood. This sequence originates from a human donor in good health. The chain employs TRBV19 and TRBJ2-6; no clear D gene. The CDR3 region is CASSEPGANVLTF. CDR3 in DNA: TGTGCCAGTAGCGAGCCTGGGGCCAACGTCCTGACTTTC.